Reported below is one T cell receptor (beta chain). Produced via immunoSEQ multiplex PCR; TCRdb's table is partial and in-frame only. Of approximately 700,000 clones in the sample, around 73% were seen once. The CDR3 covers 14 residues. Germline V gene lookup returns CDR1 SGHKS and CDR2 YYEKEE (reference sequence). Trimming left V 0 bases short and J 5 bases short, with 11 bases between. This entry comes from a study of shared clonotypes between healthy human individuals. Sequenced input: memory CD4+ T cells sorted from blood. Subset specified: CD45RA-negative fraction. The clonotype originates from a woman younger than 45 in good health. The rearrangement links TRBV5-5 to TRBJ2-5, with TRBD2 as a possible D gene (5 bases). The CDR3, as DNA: TGTGCCAGCAGCTTGGGGGGAGTTGGTGAGACCCAGTACTTC. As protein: CASSLGGVGETQYF.